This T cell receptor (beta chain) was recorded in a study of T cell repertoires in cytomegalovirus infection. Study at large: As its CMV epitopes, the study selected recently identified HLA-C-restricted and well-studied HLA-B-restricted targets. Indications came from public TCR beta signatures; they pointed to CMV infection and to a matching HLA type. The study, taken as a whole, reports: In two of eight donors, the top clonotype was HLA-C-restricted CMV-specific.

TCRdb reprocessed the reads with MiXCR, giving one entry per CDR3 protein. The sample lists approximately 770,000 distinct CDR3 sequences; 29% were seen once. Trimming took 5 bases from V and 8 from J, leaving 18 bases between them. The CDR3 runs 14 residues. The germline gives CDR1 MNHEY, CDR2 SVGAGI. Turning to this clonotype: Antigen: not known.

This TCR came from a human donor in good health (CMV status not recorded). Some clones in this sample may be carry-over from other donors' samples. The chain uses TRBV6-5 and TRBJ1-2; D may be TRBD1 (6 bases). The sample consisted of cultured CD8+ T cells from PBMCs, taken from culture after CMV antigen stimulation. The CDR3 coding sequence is TGTGCCAGCAGTCTAAGTCCAGGGGTTTTCGGCTACACCTTC. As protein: CASSLSPGVFGYTF.